These T cell receptor beta chains were read from a single sample in a study of neurological immune-mediated disorders. MiXCR, applied by TCRdb to the 5' RACE reads, yields one record per CDR3 protein. The profile shows approximately 40,000 distinct CDR3 sequences, roughly 3.8% of them singletons. Sequencing input: PBMCs. The receptors originated from a man younger than 40 with multiple sclerosis. Each CDR3 is given with its conserved first and last residue. The D gene is left open where the match is weak. Some rows mark clone size as missing; the rest say once, few, many or name a class of expanded clone.

TRBV7-8	TRBD1	TRBJ1-6	many	TGTGCCAGCAGCTCTCCGAGGGACAGAGAAACTTCACCCCTCCACTTT	CASSSPRDRETSPLHF
TRBV7-8	TRBD2	TRBJ2-2	few	TGTGCCAGCAGCGGGTGGGGACTAGCGGGGGGGCCTACCACCGGGGAGCTGTTTTTT	CASSGWGLAGGPTTGELFF
TRBV20-1	TRBD1	TRBJ2-4	many	TGCAGTGCTCCCGTGACAGGGGTAGACATTCAGTACTTC	CSAPVTGVDIQYF
TRBV12-3/TRBV12-4	NA	TRBJ1-1	many	TGTGCCAGCAGTTTGCCAGGTACTGAAGCTTTCTTT	CASSLPGTEAFF
TRBV9	NA	TRBJ1-4	many	TGTGCCAGCAGCGTAGCAGCTAATTGGCAGGGGAATGAAAAACTGTTTTTT	CASSVAANWQGNEKLFF
TRBV2	TRBD1	TRBJ1-6	NA	TGTGCCAGCAGTGAAAGGACAGGGAGGGATTCACCCCTCAACTTT	CASSERTGRDSPLNF
TRBV4-2	TRBD2	TRBJ2-3	many	TGTGCCAGCAGCCAAGAACGGGGGGGCCAAGATACGCAGTATTTT	CASSQERGGQDTQYF
TRBV7-2	NA	TRBJ1-1	many	TGTGCCAGCAGCCCCCAAGCGTTCCTGAACACTGAAGCTTTCTTT	CASSPQAFLNTEAFF
TRBV6-5	TRBD1	TRBJ1-5	many	TGTGCCAGCAGTTACTCCTCGCCGTTCGGGACAGGGGTGATTCAGCCCCAGCATTTT	CASSYSSPFGTGVIQPQHF
TRBV20-1	TRBD1	TRBJ1-5	few	TGCAGTGCTCGGAGAGGACAGGGCCACCAGCCCCAGAATTTT	CSARRGQGHQPQNF
TRBV6-5	NA	TRBJ1-2	few	TGTGCCAGCAGTATACATACAGGGAACTATGGCTACACCTTC	CASSIHTGNYGYTF
TRBV20-1	NA	TRBJ1-5	many	TGCAGTGCTAGAGATCGTAGGTTAAGCAATCAGCCCCAGCATTTT	CSARDRRLSNQPQHF
TRBV7-6	NA	TRBJ1-1	many	TGTGCCAGCAGCTTAACAATCTCGAACACTGAAGCTTTCTTT	CASSLTISNTEAFF
TRBV29-1	NA	TRBJ1-4	few	TGCAGCGTTGTTCCGTCTCTGGGAGAAAAACTGTTTTTT	CSVVPSLGEKLFF
TRBV20-1	NA	TRBJ1-2	many	TGCAGTGCCACTGGGGGGAATGGCTACACCTTC	CSATGGNGYTF
TRBV6-7	NA	TRBJ1-5	many	TGTGCCAGCAGTTGCCCTCCCAGCTTCAATCAGCCCCAGCATTTT	CASSCPPSFNQPQHF
TRBV7-9	NA	TRBJ1-1	many	TGTGCCAGCAGCTTCCCTATAAAAGACGGAAACACTGAAGCTTTCTTT	CASSFPIKDGNTEAFF
TRBV7-9	NA	TRBJ2-2	NA	TGTGCCAGCAGCTTTGAAGGGGAGCTGTTTTTT	CASSFEGELFF
TRBV5-1	NA	TRBJ2-7	many	TGCGCCAGCAGCTCCCACGGACCACCTTACGAGCAGTACTTC	CASSSHGPPYEQYF
TRBV12-3/TRBV12-4	TRBD1	TRBJ2-7	many	TGTGCCACCTCACCCCGGGACAGGGGCGGCGAGCAGTACTTC	CATSPRDRGGEQYF